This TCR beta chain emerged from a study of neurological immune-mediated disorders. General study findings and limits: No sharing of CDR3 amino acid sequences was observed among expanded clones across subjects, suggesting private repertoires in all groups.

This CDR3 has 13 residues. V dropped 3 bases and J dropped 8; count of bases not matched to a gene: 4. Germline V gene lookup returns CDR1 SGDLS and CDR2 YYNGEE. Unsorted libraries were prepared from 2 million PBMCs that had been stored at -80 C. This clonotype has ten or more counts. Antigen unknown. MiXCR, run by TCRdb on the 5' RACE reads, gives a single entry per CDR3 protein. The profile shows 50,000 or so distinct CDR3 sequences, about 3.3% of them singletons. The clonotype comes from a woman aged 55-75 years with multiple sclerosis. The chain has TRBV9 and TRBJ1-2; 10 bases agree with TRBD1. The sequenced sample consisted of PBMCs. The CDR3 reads CASSGQGARGYTF. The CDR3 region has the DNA TGTGCCAGCAGCGGACAGGGGGCCAGGGGCTACACCTTC.